This is a list of T cell receptor beta chains from one sample in a study of cytomegalovirus exposure and HLA in healthy donors. Using immunoSEQ multiplex PCR, the repertoire was profiled, and TCRdb retains in-frame clones only, with some absent. The sample holds roughly 50,000 clones. The sequenced sample consisted of PBMCs. These receptors all stem from a woman in her thirties or forties in good health and CMV-seronegative. The CDR3 runs from the conserved cysteine through the conserved F or W. D genes are given only for firm matches. Some rows have no size entry. The others give once, few or many, or a class for an expanded clone.

>TRBV18|NA|TRBJ2-3|TRBD1
TGTGCCAGCTCACGGACGGGACAGCGGACAGATACGCAGTATTTT
CASSRTGQRTDTQYF
>TRBV7-2|NA|TRBJ1-5|NA
TGTGCCAGCAGCCCCCGCCGGGGGAATCAGCCCCAGCATTTT
CASSPRRGNQPQHF
>TRBV19|NA|TRBJ2-2|TRBD1
TGTGCCAGTAGTATTTGGCAGGGGGCGCGCACCGGGGAGCTGTTTTTT
CASSIWQGARTGELFF
>TRBV2|NA|TRBJ1-1|NA
TGTGCCAGCAGTGATCGGGGTAGGGACACTGAAGCTTTCTTT
CASSDRGRDTEAFF
>TRBV4-1|medium-sized|TRBJ1-2|NA
TGCGCCAGCAGACCTGGGGACTCGTTAGGTTCCACCTTC
CASRPGDSLGSTF
>TRBV6-1|NA|TRBJ2-7|TRBD1
TGTGCCAGCAGAGGGACAGGGCTAACCTACGAGCAGTACTTC
CASRGTGLTYEQYF
>TRBV11-2|NA|TRBJ1-5|TRBD1
TGTGCCAGCAGCGGCGACAGGGCCCAGCCCCAGCATTTT
CASSGDRAQPQHF
>TRBV7-9|NA|TRBJ1-6|TRBD1
TGTGCCAGCAGCTTTAGTACGGGGGACAGTGCCCTCCACTTT
CASSFSTGDSALHF
>TRBV5-1|NA|TRBJ2-5|TRBD2
TGCGCCAGCAGCTTGGGAGCGGGGGCCCTCCAAGAGACCCAGTACTTC
CASSLGAGALQETQYF
>TRBV7-2|NA|TRBJ2-5|NA
TGTGCCAGCAGCGAGTATGGCGGGAAAGAGACCCAGTACTTC
CASSEYGGKETQYF
>TRBV6-6|NA|TRBJ1-5|TRBD1
TGTGCCAGCAGAGCCAGGGGGAGCAATCAGCCCCAGCATTTT
CASRARGSNQPQHF
>TRBV5-1|NA|TRBJ1-1|NA
TGCGCCAGCAGGGTTCGAAGCATGAACACTGAAGCTTTCTTT
CASRVRSMNTEAFF
>TRBV15|NA|TRBJ2-3|TRBD2
TGTGCCACCAGCAGAATGGGGACTAGCGGGAGGGCCGCAGATACGCAGTATTTT
CATSRMGTSGRAADTQYF
>TRBV15|NA|TRBJ2-7|NA
TGTGCCACCAGCAGAAGTCCGGGGTCCATCGACGAGCAGTACTTC
CATSRSPGSIDEQYF